This T cell receptor (beta chain) derives from a study of T cell changes during pregnancy in multiple sclerosis. The J segment lost 11 bases and the V segment lost 3 bases, leaving 9 bases of the junction unmatched. Germline CDR1 is SGHTA and CDR2 is FQGTGA. The length of the CDR3 is 14 residues. The protocol was immunoSEQ multiplex PCR, while the TCRdb copy is restricted to in-frame clones and leaves out a portion. The sample includes 40,000 or so clones, about 92% of them seen just once. J is TRBJ2-4 and V is TRBV7-3, with 8 positions matching TRBD1. This TCR was sampled from a female donor with multiple sclerosis, enrolled in a pregnancy study. The specimen was CD8+ T cells from peripheral blood mononuclear cells, collected in the third trimester of pregnancy. CDR3 sequence (DNA): TGTGCCAGCAGCTTGGGGACAGGTGACCCTTTTCAGTACTTC. This translates into CASSLGTGDPFQYF. Full variable domain (rest looked up from reference TRBV7-3 and TRBJ2-4): GAGVSQTPSNKVTEKGKYVELRCDPISGHTALYWYRQSLGQGPEFLIYFQGTGAADDSGLPNDRFFAVRPEGSVSTLKIQRTERGDSAVYLCASSLGTGDPFQYFGAGTRLSVL.